Listed below are T cell receptor beta chains from one sample, sequenced in a study of OX40 agonist ivuxolimab in advanced cancers. Sequencing used immunoSEQ multiplex PCR; TCRdb keeps in-frame clones, though not all of them. The sample has just under 85,000 clones; around four fifths are singletons. Sequences were derived from CD4+ or CD8+ T cells sorted from blood, sampled in a trial of the OX40 agonist ivuxolimab. These TCRs come from an adult with an advanced solid tumor such as melanoma, head and neck, liver or kidney cancer. CDR3s include the opening cysteine and the closing phenylalanine or tryptophan. The D gene is left open where the match is weak. Size values are once, few and many counts, or a class for expanded clones, and some rows have none.

TRBV6-6,NA,NA,TRBJ2-7,TGTGCCAGCAGGGGACACGAGTCCTACGAGCAGTACTTC,CASRGHESYEQYF
TRBV6-5,NA,NA,TRBJ1-1,TGTGCCAGCAGTTACTCAGGGAGCGGAGACACTGAAGCTTTCTTT,CASSYSGSGDTEAFF
TRBV30,NA,TRBD1,TRBJ2-5,TGTGCCTGGGGACAGGGGCAGGACCAGTACTTC,CAWGQGQDQYF
TRBV4-1,NA,NA,TRBJ2-5,TGCGCCAGCAGCCCGCAGGGCACCCAAGAGACCCAGTACTTC,CASSPQGTQETQYF
TRBV5-1,NA,TRBD1,TRBJ1-1,TGCGCCAGCAGCTTGGGGGACAGGGCGAACACTGAAGCTTTCTTT,CASSLGDRANTEAFF
TRBV10-3,NA,NA,TRBJ2-2,TGTGCCATCAGTGAGGAGAACACCGGGGAGCTGTTTTTT,CAISEENTGELFF
TRBV2,NA,TRBD1,TRBJ2-4,TGTGCCAGCAGAGGACAGGGTGCAAACATTCAGTACTTC,CASRGQGANIQYF
TRBV7-2,NA,TRBD1,TRBJ1-2,TGTGCCAGCAGCTTAGGTTCAGGGGGCTATGGCTACACCTTC,CASSLGSGGYGYTF
TRBV19,NA,TRBD2,TRBJ2-6,TGTGCCAGCGGGAGGGACGCCACACCTGGGGCCAACGTCCTGACTTTC,CASGRDATPGANVLTF
TRBV14,NA,NA,TRBJ2-1,TGTGCCAGCAGCCAAAGGGGCTCTTGGCCAGATGAGCAGTTCTTC,CASSQRGSWPDEQFF
TRBV6-1,NA,NA,TRBJ1-1,TGTGCCAGCAGTGAATGGGCGGCCGGGAACACTGAAGCTTTCTTT,CASSEWAAGNTEAFF
TRBV4-1,NA,NA,TRBJ1-2,TGCGCCAGCAGCATGAACAGAAACTATGGCTACACCTTC,CASSMNRNYGYTF
TRBV5-4,NA,NA,TRBJ1-4,TGTGCCAGCAGCTCCGCGGAAGGGGAAAAACTGTTTTTT,CASSSAEGEKLFF
TRBV6-5,few,TRBD1,TRBJ2-7,TGTGCCAGCAAAATAAACAGGGGGCAAGGCGAGCAGTACTTC,CASKINRGQGEQYF
TRBV5-1,NA,NA,TRBJ2-5,TGCGCCAGCAGCTTGGTCTCCGGGTTTTCTGAAGAGACCCAGTACTTC,CASSLVSGFSEETQYF
TRBV6-1,NA,TRBD1,TRBJ2-3,TGTGCCAGCCGAGGGACAGTCAAAGATACGCAGTATTTT,CASRGTVKDTQYF
TRBV6-1,NA,TRBD1,TRBJ2-7,TGTGCCAGCGGGGACAGAGGCTACGAGCAGTACTTC,CASGDRGYEQYF
TRBV7-8,few,NA,TRBJ2-3,TGTGCCAGCAGCTTAGTAGGACAACCCTCCCCGGATACGCAGTATTTT,CASSLVGQPSPDTQYF
TRBV7-9,NA,TRBD1,TRBJ1-1,TGTGCCAGCGGCCGGGACAGGGGCTCCTTTTATGAAGCTTTCTTT,CASGRDRGSFYEAFF
TRBV7-2,NA,NA,TRBJ1-2,TGTGCCAGCAGCTTATGGGACTCTGCCGGAATCTATGGCTACACCTTC,CASSLWDSAGIYGYTF
TRBV12-5,NA,NA,TRBJ1-5,TGTGCTAGTGGTCTAAACCGCCCCGGGGAGCCCCAGCATTTT,CASGLNRPGEPQHF
TRBV5-4,NA,NA,TRBJ2-2,TGTGCCAGCAGCCCGCGGGGTTTAAACACCGGGGAGCTGTTTTTT,CASSPRGLNTGELFF
TRBV11-2,NA,NA,TRBJ1-1,TGTGCCAGCAGCCCCCGGGGGGGAGGGACGCCGAACACTGAAGCTTTCTTT,CASSPRGGGTPNTEAFF
TRBV5-1,few,NA,TRBJ2-2,TGCGCCCAGGGGAGGGGGCGCGACACCGGGGAGCTGTTTTTT,CAQGRGRDTGELFF
TRBV4-3,NA,NA,TRBJ1-5,TGCGCCAGCAGCCCAGCGGGGGGGGGACAGCCCCAGCATTTT,CASSPAGGGQPQHF
TRBV9,NA,TRBD1,TRBJ2-5,TGTGCCAGCAGCGTAGCTACAGGGGGCCAGACCCAGTACTTC,CASSVATGGQTQYF
TRBV7-3,NA,TRBD2,TRBJ2-1,TGTGCCAGCAGCGGTGAAGGGACTATAGGGAATGAGCAGTTCTTC,CASSGEGTIGNEQFF
TRBV7-2,NA,TRBD1,TRBJ2-3,TGTGCCAGCAGCCGGGACAGGGGGCGCGCAGATACGCAGTATTTT,CASSRDRGRADTQYF
TRBV2,NA,TRBD1,TRBJ1-2,TGTGCCAGCAGTCCGACAGGGGGCTATGGCTACACCTTC,CASSPTGGYGYTF
TRBV19,once,NA,TRBJ1-5,TGTGCCAGTAGTATAGCAGGGAGCAATCAGCCCCAGCATTTT,CASSIAGSNQPQHF
TRBV9,once,TRBD2,TRBJ2-2,TGTGCCAGCAGCGGGGGACTAGCGGCGAACACCGGGGAGCTGTTTTTT,CASSGGLAANTGELFF
TRBV7-9,NA,NA,TRBJ1-2,TGTGCCAGCAGTATCCGGGACGACGGTGGCTACACCTTC,CASSIRDDGGYTF
TRBV30,NA,NA,TRBJ1-3,TGTGCCTGGAGTGTAGGGTATGGGAATCGGGGAAACACCATATATTTT,CAWSVGYGNRGNTIYF
TRBV4-1,NA,NA,TRBJ2-5,TGCGCCAGCAGCCAACTCCGAACGGTCGGAGAAGAGACCCAGTACTTC,CASSQLRTVGEETQYF
TRBV29-1,once,TRBD2,TRBJ2-5,TGCAGCGTTGCGGGGGGAGGTCAAGAGACCCAGTACTTC,CSVAGGGQETQYF
TRBV9,NA,TRBD2,TRBJ2-2,TGTGCCAGCAGCGTGGGACTAGCCGCCGGGGAGCTGTTTTTT,CASSVGLAAGELFF
TRBV7-2,NA,NA,TRBJ2-1,TGTGCCAGCAGCTTAGACGATCCGGTAAATGAGCAGTTCTTC,CASSLDDPVNEQFF
TRBV9,NA,NA,TRBJ2-3,TGTGCCAGCAGCGAAGCAGGGACGACCGGTGGCACAGATACGCAGTATTTT,CASSEAGTTGGTDTQYF
TRBV7-2,NA,NA,TRBJ1-5,TGTGCCAGCAGCTTATCGGTCCCGCCCCAGCATTTT,CASSLSVPPQHF
TRBV19,NA,NA,TRBJ1-3,TGTGCCAGTAGGTTCTCCTCTGGAAACACCATATATTTT,CASRFSSGNTIYF
TRBV7-8,NA,NA,TRBJ2-2,TGTGCCAGCAGCCCCAGGACACCCTCGAACACCGGGGAGCTGTTTTTT,CASSPRTPSNTGELFF
TRBV19,NA,NA,TRBJ1-1,TGTGCCAGTAGATGGGGAGGGAACACTGAAGCTTTCTTT,CASRWGGNTEAFF
TRBV7-2,NA,NA,TRBJ2-2,TGTGCCAGCCATGAGACGGGGAACACCGGGGAGCTGTTTTTT,CASHETGNTGELFF
TRBV6-1,NA,NA,TRBJ2-7,TGTGCCAGCAGTGAATCCCCAGGGGCCTACGAGCAGTACTTC,CASSESPGAYEQYF
TRBV5-6,NA,NA,TRBJ1-2,TGTGCCAGCAGCCAGATACAGGGAGGGAAAGCTAACTATGGCTACACCTTC,CASSQIQGGKANYGYTF
TRBV25-1,NA,NA,TRBJ1-4,TGTGCCAGCAGCCGCAAACTCGCGGCTAATGAAAAACTGTTTTTT,CASSRKLAANEKLFF
TRBV7-6,NA,TRBD1,TRBJ1-2,TGTGCCAGCAGCAGGGACAGGGGGCGCTACTATGGCTACACCTTC,CASSRDRGRYYGYTF
TRBV6-5,NA,NA,TRBJ2-7,TGTGCCAGCAGTTACTCCACGGACAGCCTCTACGAGCAGTACTTC,CASSYSTDSLYEQYF
TRBV10-3,NA,NA,TRBJ2-7,TGTGCCATCAGTGAGACTGGGGGGTGGGGGGACGAGCAGTACTTC,CAISETGGWGDEQYF
TRBV6-6,NA,NA,TRBJ1-2,TGTGCCAGCAGTTACGGGACTGGGGGGCATGGCTACACCTTC,CASSYGTGGHGYTF
TRBV27,NA,TRBD1,TRBJ1-1,TGTGCCAGCAGGGGACAGGGGAACACTGAAGCTTTCTTT,CASRGQGNTEAFF
TRBV7-9,NA,NA,TRBJ1-2,TGTGCCAGCAGCTCGGGACTCCTGTACAGCTATGGCTACACCTTC,CASSSGLLYSYGYTF